This record looks at one T cell receptor (beta chain) sequence and its context. The antigen remains undetermined. Sequencing was performed with immunoSEQ multiplex PCR; in TCRdb, only in-frame clones are kept and a portion is missing. The sample lists about 94,000 clones, 80% to 90% seen once, with around 0.3% in the top ten. Exclusion of a patient followed from autoimmune disease history or systemic immunosuppression. Per germline, CDR1 ENHRY and CDR2 SYGVKD. After removal of 3 bases from V and 0 bases from J, the junction contained 8 bases not matched to a gene. The CDR3 has 17 amino acids. The data stem from a study of OX40 agonist ivuxolimab in advanced cancers. Study at large: Ivuxolimab is a fully human IgG2 antibody that activates OX40 (CD134). Findings and limits, study-wide: There were, on average, more expanded clones in CD8+ T cells than in CD4+. Antigens targeted by the expanded peripheral T cells were not determined.

This chain joins TRBV10-3 and TRBJ2-1, with 7 nucleotides matching TRBD1. The input for sequencing was CD4+ or CD8+ T cells sorted from blood, taken in a trial of the OX40 agonist ivuxolimab. This receptor was identified in an adult with an advanced solid tumor such as melanoma, head and neck, liver or kidney cancer. CDR3 coding DNA: TGTGCCATCAGTGAAAGAGACAGGGCCTTCTCCTACAATGAGCAGTTCTTC. Translation gives CAISERDRAFSYNEQFF.